In its sample, the clone carrying this T cell receptor beta chain was seen many times. Antigen unknown. This specimen comes from a study of Graves' ophthalmopathy and Graves' hyperthyroidism. Whole-study findings and limits: The model flagged ophthalmopathy progression at approximately 66% sensitivity and about 72% specificity. A 13-signature model separated ophthalmopathy from stable hyperthyroidism, reaching around 89% sensitivity and roughly 84% specificity cross-validated. Blood samples also showed most expanded thyroid clonotypes exceeding 0.001 frequency.

The sequenced template was RNA, covering the TCR beta CDR3 region. In the first round, RT-PCR was carried out with HTBI primers, and a multiplex PCR formed the second round. Each CDR3 protein is one row after TCRdb ran MiXCR on the multiplex PCR reads. This table has hundreds of thousands of distinct CDR3 sequences, 22% appearing once. Calling hyperthyroidism stable required that no ophthalmopathy show up within 18 months of follow-up. The CDR3 extends over 15 amino acids. V lost 5 bases, J lost 3 bases, and 8 bases stayed unmatched. Germline loops: CDR1 SEHNR, CDR2 FQNEAQ (reference sequence). This chain links TRBV7-9 with TRBJ2-7; the match to TRBD1 covers 9 bases. Input material: peripheral blood. This sequence originates from a woman aged 18-29 years with stable Graves' hyperthyroidism. Some clones in this sample may be carry-over from other donors' samples. CDR3: CASSLDRGDRYEQYF. For the CDR3, the DNA is TGTGCCAGCAGCCTGGACAGGGGCGACCGCTACGAGCAGTACTTC.